What follows are 17 T cell receptor beta chains derived from one specimen sequenced in a study of Graves' ophthalmopathy and Graves' hyperthyroidism. Beta-chain TCR CDR3 regions were amplified from RNA transcripts. Following a first-round RT-PCR that used HTBI primers, a second-round multiplex PCR was carried out. One entry per CDR3 protein results from TCRdb running MiXCR on the multiplex PCR reads. This table has a few hundred thousand distinct CDR3 sequences, about a sixth appearing once. The specimen was peripheral blood. The source is an adult woman with stable Graves' hyperthyroidism.

The rearrangement joins TRBV20-1 to TRBJ1-2; possible D gene TRBD1, 5 bases. The germline V gene has CDR1 DFQATT and CDR2 SNEGSKA (reference sequence). V lost 3 bases and J lost 4, with 9 bases in between. The CDR3 covers 12 residues. CDR3: CSARDGTYGYTF. CDR3 nucleotides: TGCAGTGCTAGGGACGGGACCTATGGCTACACCTTC.

In regard to this clonotype: An end of the junction differs from the germline gene, which may be a read error. V gene TRBV18 combines with J gene TRBJ2-7, with TRBD1 matching 7 bases. CDR1 and CDR2 from the germline V gene are KGHSH and LQKENI. This CDR3 contains 15 residues. CDR3 in amino acids: CAGSPQDRRSYEQYF. The DNA of the CDR3 is TGTGCCGGCTCACCTCAGGACAGGAGATCCTACGAGCAGTACTTC.

The rearrangement uses TRBV7-9 and TRBJ1-2, with D uncertain. V was shortened by 2 bases and J by 6 bases, with 10 bases between the two germline ends. CDR1 is SEHNR, CDR2 FQNEAQ, per germline (reference sequence). CDR3 size: 13 residues. CDR3 loop: CASSLLADHGYTF. The CDR3 nucleotides are TGTGCCAGCAGCTTATTGGCAGACCATGGCTACACCTTC.

This clonotype came up many times. V and J are TRBV3-1 and TRBJ2-2; D is uncertain. This CDR3 has 16 amino acids. The V and J ends lost 1 base and 1 base respectively, with 10 bases between them. CDR1 and CDR2 (germline): LGHDT, YNNKEL (reference sequence). The DNA for the CDR3 is TGTGCCAGCAGCCAAGTTCGAGGTGTGAACACCGGGGAGCTGTTTTTT. Protein product: CASSQVRGVNTGELFF.

As regards this clonotype: One base away lies a much larger clone, so this may be a sequencing read error. Lacking the conserved final phenylalanine or tryptophan, this CDR3 likely reflects a read error. V and J are TRBV12-3 or TRBV12-4 and TRBJ2-7; D is unresolved. CDR3 length equals 12 residues. CDR3 amino acids: CASSSGGYGQYL. In DNA form, the CDR3 reads TGTGCCAGCAGTAGTGGCGGCTACGGGCAGTACTTG.

This clonotype was seen many times. The chain links TRBV20-1 to TRBJ2-7, with 10 nucleotides matching TRBD2. Germline CDR1 is DFQATT and CDR2 is SNEGSKA (reference sequence). Losses at the gene ends were 6 bases for V and 4 bases for J; bases not matched to a gene: 9. The CDR3 spans 14 residues. CDR3 DNA sequence: TGCAGTGCCAAGCCTAGCGGGAGAGGATACGAGCAGTACTTC. Encoded protein: CSAKPSGRGYEQYF.

There are many counts of this clonotype. The rearrangement links TRBV2 to TRBJ1-5; D not certain. Germline CDR1 and CDR2: SNHLY and FYNNEI. The CDR3 has 13 amino acids. V was cut by 3 bases and J by 5 bases, with 8 bases left in between. The CDR3 spells CASSDRGYQPQHF. CDR3 DNA: TGTGCCAGCAGTGACCGGGGATATCAGCCCCAGCATTTT.

This clonotype showed up many times. This rearrangement joins TRBV28 to TRBJ2-7; no firm D call. The CDR3 is made up of 12 amino acids. V dropped 3 bases and J dropped 3 bases, with 6 bases sitting between them. CDR1 is MDHEN and CDR2 is SYDVKM in the germline V gene. In DNA form, the CDR3 reads TGTGCCAGCAGTTTCTATTACTACGAGCAGTACTTC. Protein: CASSFYYYEQYF. Filled out from reference TRBV28 and TRBJ2-7, the complete variable domain reads DVKVTQSSRYLVKRTGEKVFLECVQDMDHENMFWYRQDPGLGLRLIYFSYDVKMKEKGDIPEGYSVSREKKERFSLILESASTNQTSMYLCASSFYYYEQYFGPGTRLTVT.

This clonotype was picked up many times. V and J are TRBV18 and TRBJ2-7; D gene ambiguous. The V end was cut by 5 bases, the J end by 7 bases, with 21 bases between. Germline assignment: CDR1 KGHSH and CDR2 LQKENI. The CDR3 runs 15 residues. The CDR3 sequence is CASSSRPRADEEQYF. The CDR3, as DNA: TGTGCCAGCTCATCCCGCCCTAGGGCTGACGAGGAGCAGTACTTC.

This chain joins TRBV12-3 or TRBV12-4 and TRBJ2-7, with 8 bases lining up with TRBD1. Trimming at V came to 4 bases and at J to 6 bases, leaving 8 bases not matched to a gene. The CDR3 loop spans 14 amino acids. CDR3 residues: CASSWDRRSGEQYF. The CDR3 nucleotides are TGTGCCAGCAGTTGGGACAGGCGGTCGGGCGAGCAGTACTTC.

The sample holds many counts of this clonotype. The gene calls are TRBV20-1 and TRBJ1-1; D perhaps matches TRBD1 (6 bases). This CDR3 comprises 15 residues. The ends were cut back, 1 base at V and 0 bases at J, with 12 bases in the middle. Germline V lookup: CDR1 DFQATT, CDR2 SNEGSKA (reference sequence). CDR3 sequence: CSARGGQGMNTEAFF. The CDR3 nucleotides read TGCAGTGCTAGAGGGGGGCAGGGGATGAACACTGAAGCTTTCTTT.

This clonotype showed up many times. The chain links TRBV12-3 or TRBV12-4 to TRBJ2-2; 7 bases are shared with TRBD1. The CDR3 runs to 13 residues. The junction had 3 bases not matched to a gene; V was cut back by 5 bases and J by 6 bases. The CDR3, as DNA: TGTGCCAGCAGTCCGGGGACAGCCGGGGAGCTGTTTTTT. Translating gives CASSPGTAGELFF.

Many counts were recorded for this clonotype. This chain joins TRBV7-2 and TRBJ2-7, with 7 positions matching TRBD2. Trimming at V came to 3 bases and at J to 0 bases, leaving 5 bases not matched to a gene. CDR1 is SGHTA and CDR2 is FQGNSA in the germline V gene. This CDR3 has 15 residues. The CDR3 DNA follows: TGTGCCAGCAGCTTGGGAGGGAGCCTCTCCTACGAGCAGTACTTC. Residues: CASSLGGSLSYEQYF. The full variable domain, completed using reference TRBV7-2 and TRBJ2-7, is GAGVSQSPSNKVTEKGKDVELRCDPISGHTALYWYRQSLGQGLEFLIYFQGNSAPDKSGLPSDRFSAERTGGSVSTLTIQRTQQEDSAVYLCASSLGGSLSYEQYFGPGTRLTVT.

The CDR3 DNA follows: TGCGCCAGCAGCTTGGCCGAGGGGTATAATCGTGGAGCCAACTATGGCTACACCTTC. Encoded protein: CASSLAEGYNRGANYGYTF. The chain employs TRBV5-1 and TRBJ1-2; possible D gene TRBD1, 5 bases. This CDR3 is 19 amino acids long. The V gene's germline CDR1 is SGHRS and CDR2 YFSETQ. Trimming shortened V by 0 bases and J by 2 bases, and 23 bases separated the two germline ends.

The sample holds a few counts of this clonotype. The chain is built from TRBV6-2 or TRBV6-3 and TRBJ2-2; 12 nucleotides line up with TRBD2. The CDR3 is 16 residues long. CDR1 is MNHEY and CDR2 is SVGEGT in the germline V gene. The V and J ends lost 6 bases and 3 bases, in that order; junction bases with no gene match: 5. The CDR3 loop is CASSQRLAGDTGELFF. The CDR3 DNA is TGTGCCAGCAGCCAACGACTAGCGGGAGACACCGGGGAGCTGTTTTTT.

This clonotype was seen ten or more times. The gene calls are TRBV20-1 and TRBJ1-1; TRBD1 matches at 8 bases. CDR3 size: 11 residues. The V gene's germline CDR1 is DFQATT and CDR2 SNEGSKA (reference sequence). Trimming cost V 5 bases and J 10 bases; bases outside gene matches: 6. The CDR3 sequence: CSAGRTGRAFF. CDR3 sequence (DNA): TGCAGTGCTGGCAGGACAGGGCGAGCTTTCTTT.

This chain connects TRBV30 to TRBJ2-7; the match to TRBD1 covers 10 bases. This CDR3 spans 15 amino acids. CDR1 and CDR2 (germline): GTSNPN, SVGIG (reference sequence). V dropped 3 bases and J dropped 6; count of bases not matched to a gene: 11. CDR3: CAWSVLGTGVGEQYF. The DNA of the CDR3 is TGTGCCTGGAGCGTACTAGGGACAGGGGTTGGCGAGCAGTACTTC.